The rows below give T cell receptor beta chains drawn from one sample of a study of blood T cell repertoires in COVID-19. TCRdb keeps only in-frame clones here, not all; method: immunoSEQ multiplex PCR. The repertoire holds under 250,000 clones, with more than 70% as singletons. Sequenced material: peripheral blood. Receptors were obtained from a woman older than 75 with COVID-19, enrolled during active disease. Each CDR3 is given with its conserved first and last residue. The D gene is left open where the match is weak. Size is stated for part of the rows, as once, few or many counts, or as a class when the clone is expanded.

CDR3nt: TGTGCCAGCAGTTTAGGCGGCGGGGGAGGAAACAATGAGCAGTTCTTC
CDR3aa: CASSLGGGGGNNEQFF
d_gene: TRBD2
j_gene: TRBJ2-1
abundance: .
v_gene: TRBV28

CDR3nt: TGTGCCAGCTCGCCTCCGGGACAGGGAGGGACTAACTATGGCTACACCTTC
CDR3aa: CASSPPGQGGTNYGYTF
d_gene: TRBD1
j_gene: TRBJ1-2
abundance: .
v_gene: TRBV18

CDR3nt: TGTGCCATCCGTTCGGGGGGGGACACTGAAGCTTTCTTT
CDR3aa: CAIRSGGDTEAFF
d_gene: .
j_gene: TRBJ1-1
abundance: .
v_gene: TRBV10-3

CDR3nt: TGTGCCAGTACCCCACAGGCAGGGGGATCCGCGGGATATGGCTACACCTTC
CDR3aa: CASTPQAGGSAGYGYTF
d_gene: TRBD1
j_gene: TRBJ1-2
abundance: few
v_gene: TRBV19

CDR3nt: TGTGCCAGCTCACCACTTCGGGGTTCGGATTCACCCCTCCACTTT
CDR3aa: CASSPLRGSDSPLHF
d_gene: .
j_gene: TRBJ1-6
abundance: .
v_gene: TRBV18

CDR3nt: TGTGCCAGTAGTATTGCGGGGGGGAACACTGAAGCTTTCTTT
CDR3aa: CASSIAGGNTEAFF
d_gene: .
j_gene: TRBJ1-1
abundance: .
v_gene: TRBV19

CDR3nt: TGCGCCAGCAGCCAAGCGGACGGCAGGAGGAATGAAAAACTGTTTTTT
CDR3aa: CASSQADGRRNEKLFF
d_gene: .
j_gene: TRBJ1-4
abundance: .
v_gene: TRBV4-1

CDR3nt: TGCGCCAGCAGCGCGGGGGGGTTCGATGAGCAGTTCTTC
CDR3aa: CASSAGGFDEQFF
d_gene: TRBD2
j_gene: TRBJ2-1
abundance: .
v_gene: TRBV5-1

CDR3nt: TGTGCCAGCAGGACCGGGACAGTCGAAAAACTGTTTTTT
CDR3aa: CASRTGTVEKLFF
d_gene: TRBD1
j_gene: TRBJ1-4
abundance: .
v_gene: TRBV2

CDR3nt: TGCGCCAGCAGTGAGGGGAAACCGGGGCAGCCCCAGCATTTT
CDR3aa: CASSEGKPGQPQHF
d_gene: .
j_gene: TRBJ1-5
abundance: .
v_gene: TRBV10-1

CDR3nt: TGTGCCAGCAATCTACAGGGCCCTGGAAACACCATATATTTT
CDR3aa: CASNLQGPGNTIYF
d_gene: .
j_gene: TRBJ1-3
abundance: .
v_gene: TRBV6-5

CDR3nt: TGCGCCAGCAGCGACCGACAGGGGGCAGGAGCTAATGGCTACACCTTC
CDR3aa: CASSDRQGAGANGYTF
d_gene: TRBD1
j_gene: TRBJ1-2
abundance: .
v_gene: TRBV5-1

CDR3nt: TGTGCCAGCAGCCAGGACAGATCGAACACCGGGGAGCTGTTTTTT
CDR3aa: CASSQDRSNTGELFF
d_gene: .
j_gene: TRBJ2-2
abundance: .
v_gene: TRBV7-2

CDR3nt: TGTGCCAGCAGCTCCCAAGGAGACACCGGGGAGCTGTTTTTT
CDR3aa: CASSSQGDTGELFF
d_gene: .
j_gene: TRBJ2-2
abundance: .
v_gene: TRBV7-3

CDR3nt: TGTGCCAGCAACAAGCGGGGGGGGTCCTACAATGAGCAGTTCTTC
CDR3aa: CASNKRGGSYNEQFF
d_gene: TRBD2
j_gene: TRBJ2-1
abundance: .
v_gene: TRBV6-5

CDR3nt: TGTGCCAGCAGACATATCCACTCTGGGGCCAACGTCCTGACTTTC
CDR3aa: CASRHIHSGANVLTF
d_gene: .
j_gene: TRBJ2-6
abundance: .
v_gene: TRBV11-2

CDR3nt: TGCAGCGTTGAGGGCACCGTGAACACTGAAGCTTTCTTT
CDR3aa: CSVEGTVNTEAFF
d_gene: .
j_gene: TRBJ1-1
abundance: .
v_gene: TRBV29-1

CDR3nt: TGTGCCAGCAGCCAAGATCCTCTAGCGGGGGGGAGAGATACGCAGTATTTT
CDR3aa: CASSQDPLAGGRDTQYF
d_gene: TRBD2
j_gene: TRBJ2-3
abundance: .
v_gene: TRBV3-1/TRBV3-2

CDR3nt: TGTGCCAGTACTGCGACAGGGGCGCCTGAAGCTTTCTTT
CDR3aa: CASTATGAPEAFF
d_gene: TRBD1
j_gene: TRBJ1-1
abundance: .
v_gene: TRBV19

CDR3nt: TGTGCCTGGTCCCCCGGGAACTCCTATAATTCACCCCTCCACTTT
CDR3aa: CAWSPGNSYNSPLHF
d_gene: .
j_gene: TRBJ1-6
abundance: few
v_gene: TRBV30

CDR3nt: TGTGCCAGCAGCTTATCCGGGACAGGAACCAATCAGCCCCAGCATTTT
CDR3aa: CASSLSGTGTNQPQHF
d_gene: TRBD1
j_gene: TRBJ1-5
abundance: .
v_gene: TRBV7-8

CDR3nt: TGTGCCAGCAGCCACAACAGGCGATCTAACTATGGCTACACCTTC
CDR3aa: CASSHNRRSNYGYTF
d_gene: .
j_gene: TRBJ1-2
abundance: .
v_gene: TRBV5-6

CDR3nt: TGCGCCAGGGGGACAGGGACCCCTAATCAGCCCCAGCATTTT
CDR3aa: CARGTGTPNQPQHF
d_gene: TRBD1
j_gene: TRBJ1-5
abundance: .
v_gene: TRBV23-1

CDR3nt: TGTGCCAGCAGGGAGACTCTAGTCAAAAACATTCAGTACTTC
CDR3aa: CASRETLVKNIQYF
d_gene: .
j_gene: TRBJ2-4
abundance: .
v_gene: TRBV2

CDR3nt: TGTGCCAGCAGGACAGGACAGGTCTCTGGAAACACCATATATTTT
CDR3aa: CASRTGQVSGNTIYF
d_gene: TRBD1
j_gene: TRBJ1-3
abundance: .
v_gene: TRBV28

CDR3nt: TGTGCCATCAGTGTGGGACAGGGGTCAACAGATACGCAGTATTTT
CDR3aa: CAISVGQGSTDTQYF
d_gene: TRBD1
j_gene: TRBJ2-3
abundance: .
v_gene: TRBV10-3

CDR3nt: TGTGCCAGCAGCTCGGGACAGGGGAATAACTATGGCTACACCTTC
CDR3aa: CASSSGQGNNYGYTF
d_gene: TRBD1
j_gene: TRBJ1-2
abundance: .
v_gene: TRBV27

CDR3nt: TGTGCCAGCAGTTCCCCGGGACTAGCCAAGGCCGGGGAGCTGTTTTTT
CDR3aa: CASSSPGLAKAGELFF
d_gene: TRBD2
j_gene: TRBJ2-2
abundance: .
v_gene: TRBV28

CDR3nt: TGTGCCAGCAGCTTAAGGGGCGGGGGCCTAGAGCTGTTTTTT
CDR3aa: CASSLRGGGLELFF
d_gene: .
j_gene: TRBJ2-2
abundance: .
v_gene: TRBV11-2

CDR3nt: TGTGCCAGCAGTGAGCCCGGAGCAGTGAACACTGAAGCTTTCTTT
CDR3aa: CASSEPGAVNTEAFF
d_gene: .
j_gene: TRBJ1-1
abundance: once
v_gene: TRBV6-1

CDR3nt: TGTGCCAGCAGTTCCGCCGGGACACACTACACCGGGGAGCTGTTTTTT
CDR3aa: CASSSAGTHYTGELFF
d_gene: .
j_gene: TRBJ2-2
abundance: .
v_gene: TRBV28

CDR3nt: TGTGCCAGCAGCCGGGACAGGGAAGTTAGACAGCCCCAGCATTTT
CDR3aa: CASSRDREVRQPQHF
d_gene: TRBD1
j_gene: TRBJ1-5
abundance: once
v_gene: TRBV5-5

CDR3nt: TGTGCCAGCAGCCAACTATGGGGGGGGGCGGGCACTGAAGCTTTCTTT
CDR3aa: CASSQLWGGAGTEAFF
d_gene: .
j_gene: TRBJ1-1
abundance: .
v_gene: TRBV3-1/TRBV3-2

CDR3nt: TGTGCCAGCAGCCCCTGGGGTAGCGGGGTCTACGAGCAGTACTTC
CDR3aa: CASSPWGSGVYEQYF
d_gene: TRBD2
j_gene: TRBJ2-7
abundance: .
v_gene: TRBV7-2

CDR3nt: TGTGCCATCGAGAACAGGGGGGAAGCTTTCTTT
CDR3aa: CAIENRGEAFF
d_gene: TRBD1
j_gene: TRBJ1-1
abundance: .
v_gene: TRBV10-3

CDR3nt: TGTGCCAGCAGAGCTACTAGCACAGATACGCAGTATTTT
CDR3aa: CASRATSTDTQYF
d_gene: .
j_gene: TRBJ2-3
abundance: .
v_gene: TRBV12-3/TRBV12-4

CDR3nt: TGTGCCAGCAGCACAGTAGCGGGGGGCCTCCAAGAGACCCAGTACTTC
CDR3aa: CASSTVAGGLQETQYF
d_gene: TRBD2
j_gene: TRBJ2-5
abundance: .
v_gene: TRBV7-2

CDR3nt: TGTGCCAGCAGCCAAGAGGCAGGGGCCATGGTTTGGTCACCCCTCCACTTT
CDR3aa: CASSQEAGAMVWSPLHF
d_gene: .
j_gene: TRBJ1-6
abundance: many
v_gene: TRBV14

CDR3nt: TGTGCCAGTAGTATGGAGGGCCCCGTTGCACCCCTCCACTTT
CDR3aa: CASSMEGPVAPLHF
d_gene: .
j_gene: TRBJ1-6
abundance: .
v_gene: TRBV19

CDR3nt: TGTGCCAGCAGCCCCGGGGGATCCTATGGCTACACCTTC
CDR3aa: CASSPGGSYGYTF
d_gene: .
j_gene: TRBJ1-2
abundance: .
v_gene: TRBV3-1/TRBV3-2

CDR3nt: TGTGCCAGAAGCCCCACGATAGCGGGTAGCTCCTACAATGAGCAGTTCTTC
CDR3aa: CARSPTIAGSSYNEQFF
d_gene: TRBD2
j_gene: TRBJ2-1
abundance: .
v_gene: TRBV5-3

CDR3nt: TGTGCCAGCAGTGAAACAGGGACTAACTATGGCTACACCTTC
CDR3aa: CASSETGTNYGYTF
d_gene: .
j_gene: TRBJ1-2
abundance: .
v_gene: TRBV25-1

CDR3nt: TGTGCCAGCAGGATAGATGGGGGGATAGCCTACACCTTC
CDR3aa: CASRIDGGIAYTF
d_gene: .
j_gene: TRBJ1-2
abundance: .
v_gene: TRBV6-5

CDR3nt: TGTGCCACCGAGACAAAGAATGAGGGCTACACCTTC
CDR3aa: CATETKNEGYTF
d_gene: .
j_gene: TRBJ1-2
abundance: .
v_gene: TRBV10-3

CDR3nt: TGCGCCAGCAGCTTGGGGACGGGACTTTCCACAGATACGCAGTATTTT
CDR3aa: CASSLGTGLSTDTQYF
d_gene: .
j_gene: TRBJ2-3
abundance: few
v_gene: TRBV5-1

CDR3nt: TGTGCCAGCAGCTTCCTATCCGGGACAGGGAACACTGAAGCTTTCTTT
CDR3aa: CASSFLSGTGNTEAFF
d_gene: TRBD1
j_gene: TRBJ1-1
abundance: .
v_gene: TRBV13